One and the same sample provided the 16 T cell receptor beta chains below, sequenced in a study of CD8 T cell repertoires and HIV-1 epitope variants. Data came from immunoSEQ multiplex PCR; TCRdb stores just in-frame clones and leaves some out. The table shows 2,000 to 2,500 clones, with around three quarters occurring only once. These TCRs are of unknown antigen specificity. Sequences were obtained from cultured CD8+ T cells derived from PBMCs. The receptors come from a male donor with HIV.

CDR3 nucleotides: TGTGCCAGCAGCTTCGCGGGAGGGAACTACGAGCAGTACTTC. Its protein is CASSFAGGNYEQYF. V is TRBV5-4 and J is TRBJ2-7, with 9 bases matching TRBD2. V shed 2 bases and J 3 bases; nucleotides not matched to a gene: 3. The CDR3 is 14 residues long. Germline CDR1 and CDR2: SGHNT and YYREEE (reference sequence).

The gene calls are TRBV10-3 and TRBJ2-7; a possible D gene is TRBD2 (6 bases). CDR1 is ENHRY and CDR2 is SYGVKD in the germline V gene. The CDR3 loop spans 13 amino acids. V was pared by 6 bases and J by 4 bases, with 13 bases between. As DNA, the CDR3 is TGTGCCATCAGCCAGGAGGGTCGGTACGAGCAGTACTTC. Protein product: CAISQEGRYEQYF.

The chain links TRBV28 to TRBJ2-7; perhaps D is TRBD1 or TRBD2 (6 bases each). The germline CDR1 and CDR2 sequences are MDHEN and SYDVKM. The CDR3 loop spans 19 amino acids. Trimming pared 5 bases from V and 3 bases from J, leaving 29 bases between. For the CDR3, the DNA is TGTGCCAGCAGTACTGGGGGCCCTGCGGTGGGAGGCCCTTTCTACGAGCAGTACTTC. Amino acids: CASSTGGPAVGGPFYEQYF.

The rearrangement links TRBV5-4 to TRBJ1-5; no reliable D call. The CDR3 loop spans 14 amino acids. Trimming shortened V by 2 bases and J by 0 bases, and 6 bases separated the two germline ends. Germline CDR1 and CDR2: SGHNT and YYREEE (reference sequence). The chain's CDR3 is CASSFSGSNQPQHF. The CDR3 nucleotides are TGTGCCAGCAGCTTTTCGGGTAGCAATCAGCCCCAGCATTTT.

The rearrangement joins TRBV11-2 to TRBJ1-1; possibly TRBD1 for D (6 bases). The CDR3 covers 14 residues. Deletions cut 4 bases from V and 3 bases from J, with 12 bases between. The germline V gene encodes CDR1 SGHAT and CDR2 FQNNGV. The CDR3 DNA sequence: TGTGCCAGCAGCTCCTGGGGGGCGGACACTGAAGCTTTCTTT. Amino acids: CASSSWGADTEAFF.

The CDR3 coding sequence is TGCGCCAGCAGCCAAGAATTGGGCCAGGGCGTACCCTACGAGCAGTACTTC. Translated: CASSQELGQGVPYEQYF. The V gene is TRBV4-1, the J gene TRBJ2-7; D might be TRBD1 (5 bases). The CDR3 consists of 17 residues. Trimming removed 0 bases at V and 2 bases at J, with 17 bases between. CDR1 is MGHRA and CDR2 is YSYEKL in the germline V gene.

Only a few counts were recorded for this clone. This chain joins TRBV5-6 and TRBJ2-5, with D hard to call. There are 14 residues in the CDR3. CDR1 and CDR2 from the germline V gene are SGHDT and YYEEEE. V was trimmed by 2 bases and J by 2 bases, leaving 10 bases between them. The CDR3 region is CASSFLTPQETQYF. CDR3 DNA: TGTGCCAGCAGCTTCCTAACACCTCAAGAGACCCAGTACTTC.

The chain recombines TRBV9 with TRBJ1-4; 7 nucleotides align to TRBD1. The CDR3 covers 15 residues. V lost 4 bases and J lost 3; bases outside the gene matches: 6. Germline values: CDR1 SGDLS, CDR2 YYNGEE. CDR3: CASSPRDSSNEKLFF. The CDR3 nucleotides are TGTGCCAGCAGCCCAAGGGACAGTTCTAATGAAAAACTGTTTTTT.

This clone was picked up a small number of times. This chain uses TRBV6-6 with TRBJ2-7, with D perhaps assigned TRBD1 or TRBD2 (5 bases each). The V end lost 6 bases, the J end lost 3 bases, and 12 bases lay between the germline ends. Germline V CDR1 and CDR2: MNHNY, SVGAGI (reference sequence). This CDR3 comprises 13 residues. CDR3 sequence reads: CASRPIGGYEQYF. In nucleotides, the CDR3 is TGTGCCAGCAGACCTATTGGGGGCTACGAGCAGTACTTC.

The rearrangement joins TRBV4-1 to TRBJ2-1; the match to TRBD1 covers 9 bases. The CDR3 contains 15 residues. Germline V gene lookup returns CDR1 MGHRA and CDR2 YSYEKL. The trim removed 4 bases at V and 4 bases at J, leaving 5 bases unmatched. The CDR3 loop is CASSPRDRAYNEQFF. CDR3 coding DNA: TGCGCCAGCAGCCCCCGGGACAGGGCGTACAATGAGCAGTTCTTC.

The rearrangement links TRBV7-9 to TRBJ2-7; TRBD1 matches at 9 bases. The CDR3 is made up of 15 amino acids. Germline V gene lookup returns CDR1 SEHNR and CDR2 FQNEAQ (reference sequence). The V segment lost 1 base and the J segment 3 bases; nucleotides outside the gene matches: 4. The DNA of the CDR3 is TGTGCCAGCAGCTTAGTCCCGGACAGGGGCTACGAGCAGTACTTC. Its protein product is CASSLVPDRGYEQYF.

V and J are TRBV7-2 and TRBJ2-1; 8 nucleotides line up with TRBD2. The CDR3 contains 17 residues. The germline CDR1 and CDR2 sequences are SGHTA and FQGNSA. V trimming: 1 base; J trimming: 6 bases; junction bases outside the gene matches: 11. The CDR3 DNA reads TGTGCCAGCAGCTTAGAGCCCCGGACTAGCTGGGGCAATGAGCAGTTCTTC. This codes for CASSLEPRTSWGNEQFF. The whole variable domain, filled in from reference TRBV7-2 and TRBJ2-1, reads GAGVSQSPSNKVTEKGKDVELRCDPISGHTALYWYRQSLGQGLEFLIYFQGNSAPDKSGLPSDRFSAERTGGSVSTLTIQRTQQEDSAVYLCASSLEPRTSWGNEQFFGPGTRLTVL.

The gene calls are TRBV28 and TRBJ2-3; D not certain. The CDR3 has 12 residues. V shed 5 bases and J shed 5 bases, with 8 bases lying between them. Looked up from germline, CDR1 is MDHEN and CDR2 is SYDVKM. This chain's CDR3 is CASSQTVDTQYF. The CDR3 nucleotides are TGTGCCAGCAGTCAGACTGTAGATACGCAGTATTTT.

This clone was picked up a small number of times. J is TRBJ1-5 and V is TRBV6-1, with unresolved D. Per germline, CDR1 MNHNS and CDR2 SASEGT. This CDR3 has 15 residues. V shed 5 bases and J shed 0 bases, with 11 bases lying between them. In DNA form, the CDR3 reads TGTGCCAGCAGTCCCGCTTTCCATAGCAATCAGCCCCAGCATTTT. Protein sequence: CASSPAFHSNQPQHF.

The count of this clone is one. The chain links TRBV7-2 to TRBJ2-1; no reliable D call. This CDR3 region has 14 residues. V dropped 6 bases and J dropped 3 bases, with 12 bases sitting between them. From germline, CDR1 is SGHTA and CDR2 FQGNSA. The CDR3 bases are TGTGCCAGCAGACCCTCGGTAGGCTACAATGAGCAGTTCTTC. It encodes CASRPSVGYNEQFF.

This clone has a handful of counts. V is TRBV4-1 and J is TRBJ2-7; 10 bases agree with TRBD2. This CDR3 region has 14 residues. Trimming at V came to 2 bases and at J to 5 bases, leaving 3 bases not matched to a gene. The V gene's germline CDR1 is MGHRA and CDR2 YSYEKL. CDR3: CASSQLAGDHEQYF. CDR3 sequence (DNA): TGCGCCAGCAGCCAACTAGCGGGAGACCACGAGCAGTACTTC.